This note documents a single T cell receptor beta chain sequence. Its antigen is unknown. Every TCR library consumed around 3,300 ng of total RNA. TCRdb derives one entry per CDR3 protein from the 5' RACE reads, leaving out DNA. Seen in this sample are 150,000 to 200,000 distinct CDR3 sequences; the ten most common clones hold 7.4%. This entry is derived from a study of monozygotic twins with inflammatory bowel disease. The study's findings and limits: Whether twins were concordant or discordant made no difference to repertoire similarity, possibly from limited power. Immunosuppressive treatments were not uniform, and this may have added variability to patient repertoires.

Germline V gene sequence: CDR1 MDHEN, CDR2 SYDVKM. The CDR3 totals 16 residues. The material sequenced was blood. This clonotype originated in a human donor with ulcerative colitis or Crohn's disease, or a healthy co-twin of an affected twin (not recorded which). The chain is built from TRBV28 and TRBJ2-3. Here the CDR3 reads CASSLALDTSPDTQYF.